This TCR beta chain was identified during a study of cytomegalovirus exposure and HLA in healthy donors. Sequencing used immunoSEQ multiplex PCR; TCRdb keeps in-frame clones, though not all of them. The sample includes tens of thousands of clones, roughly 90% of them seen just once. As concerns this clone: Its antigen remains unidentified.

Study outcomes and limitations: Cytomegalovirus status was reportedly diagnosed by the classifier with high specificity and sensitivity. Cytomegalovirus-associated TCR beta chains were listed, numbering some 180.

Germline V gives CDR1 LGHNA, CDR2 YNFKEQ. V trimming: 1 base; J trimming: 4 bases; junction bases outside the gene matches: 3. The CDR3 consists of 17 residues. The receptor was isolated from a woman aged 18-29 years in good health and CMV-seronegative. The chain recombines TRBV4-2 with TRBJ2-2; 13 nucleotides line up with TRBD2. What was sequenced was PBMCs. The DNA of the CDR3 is TGTGCCAGCAGCCAAGGGACTAGCGGGAGTGGCACCGGGGAGCTGTTTTTT. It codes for CASSQGTSGSGTGELFF.